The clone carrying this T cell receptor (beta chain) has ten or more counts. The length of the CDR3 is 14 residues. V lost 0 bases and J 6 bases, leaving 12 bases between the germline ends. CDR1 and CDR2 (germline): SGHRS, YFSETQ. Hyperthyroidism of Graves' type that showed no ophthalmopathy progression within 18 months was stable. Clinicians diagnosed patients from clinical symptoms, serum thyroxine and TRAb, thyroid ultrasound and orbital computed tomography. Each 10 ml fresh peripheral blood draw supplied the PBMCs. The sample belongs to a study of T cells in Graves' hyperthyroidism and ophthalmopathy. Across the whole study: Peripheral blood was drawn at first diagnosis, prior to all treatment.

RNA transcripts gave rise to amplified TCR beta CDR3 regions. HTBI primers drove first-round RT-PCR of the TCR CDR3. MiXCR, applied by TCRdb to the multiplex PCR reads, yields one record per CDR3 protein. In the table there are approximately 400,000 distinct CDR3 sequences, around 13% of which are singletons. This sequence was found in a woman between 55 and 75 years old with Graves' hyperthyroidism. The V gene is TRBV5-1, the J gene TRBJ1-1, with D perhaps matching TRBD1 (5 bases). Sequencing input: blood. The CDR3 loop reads CASSLDAGFAEAFF. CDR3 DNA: TGCGCCAGCAGCTTGGATGCAGGGTTCGCTGAAGCTTTCTTT. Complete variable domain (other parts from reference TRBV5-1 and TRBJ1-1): KAGVTQTPRYLIKTRGQQVTLSCSPISGHRSVSWYQQTPGQGLQFLFEYFSETQRNKGNFPGRFSGRQFSNSRSEMNVSTLELGDSALYLCASSLDAGFAEAFFGQGTRLTVV.